The 26 T cell receptor beta chains in this list originate from one sample, sequenced in a study of T cell repertoires in cytomegalovirus infection. These receptors' targets are unknown. TCRdb re-called the reads with MiXCR, one entry per CDR3 protein. The sample contains about 570,000 distinct CDR3 sequences, almost 40% of which appear only once. This specimen was cultured PBMCs, taken from culture after CMV antigen stimulation. The receptors here all came from a human donor in good health (CMV status not recorded). Some clones in this sample may be carry-over from other donors' samples.

The chain carries TRBV5-6 and TRBJ1-1, with D uncertain. The CDR3 has 16 amino acids. CDR1 SGHDT and CDR2 YYEEEE come from the germline V gene. Trimming shortened V by 1 base and J by 4 bases, and 17 bases separated the two germline ends. CDR3 coding DNA: TGTGCCAGCAGCTTGTTAAGTATCGGGGAACCCACTGAAGCTTTCTTT. Protein product: CASSLLSIGEPTEAFF.

This clonotype was seen repeatedly, ten times or more. This chain uses TRBV7-2 with TRBJ1-1; D uncertain. This CDR3 spans 14 amino acids. Trimming removed 3 bases at V and 6 bases at J, with 14 bases between. The germline CDR1 and CDR2 sequences are SGHTA and FQGNSA. CDR3 bases: TGTGCCAGCAGCTTCGTAGTAGGTTACGCTGAAGCTTTCTTT. This gives the protein CASSFVVGYAEAFF.

The V gene is TRBV6-1, the J gene TRBJ2-1; 7 bases line up with TRBD2. Germline V gene data show CDR1 as MNHNS and CDR2 as SASEGT. This CDR3 is 16 amino acids long. V trimming: 3 bases; J trimming: 5 bases; junction bases outside the gene matches: 10. The CDR3: CASSDRPGLRNNEQFF. CDR3 nucleotides: TGTGCCAGCAGTGACCGACCGGGACTACGGAACAATGAGCAGTTCTTC.

This clonotype has more than one count but fewer than ten. The chain joins TRBV7-2 to TRBJ1-5; no clear D. Germline CDR1 SGHTA, CDR2 FQGNSA. Trimming left V 3 bases short and J 5 bases short, with 8 bases between. The CDR3 is 13 residues long. The CDR3 loop reads CASSFHYDQPQHF. The CDR3 DNA reads as TGTGCCAGCAGCTTTCATTACGATCAGCCCCAGCATTTT.

The genes are TRBV12-3 or TRBV12-4 and TRBJ2-5; 14 positions match TRBD2. CDR3 length equals 16 residues. V gave up 7 bases and J gave up 2 bases; unmatched junction bases: 6. CDR3 in amino acids: CASTLGLAGGQETQYF. CDR3 coding DNA: TGTGCCAGCACCCTCGGACTAGCGGGGGGACAAGAGACCCAGTACTTC.

The chain recombines TRBV6-2 or TRBV6-3 with TRBJ1-5; D call uncertain. Germline CDR1 MNHEY, CDR2 SVGEGT. There are 15 residues in the CDR3. With 5 bases removed from V and 5 bases from J, the gap between germline ends came to 16 bases. The CDR3 loop reads CASSHLKGRDQPQHF. CDR3 coding DNA: TGTGCCAGCAGTCACCTCAAGGGTAGGGATCAGCCCCAGCATTTT.

The gene calls are TRBV15 and TRBJ2-7, with D perhaps matching TRBD2 (5 bases). The CDR3 runs to 18 residues. With 8 bases removed from V and 2 bases from J, the gap between germline ends came to 28 bases. Per the germline V gene, CDR1 is LNHNV and CDR2 is YYDKDF (reference sequence). The CDR3 DNA follows: TGTGCCACCCCCCCCCAAAAAGGCCAGCGGTTCGGTCCCTACGAGCAGTACTTC. Amino acid sequence: CATPPQKGQRFGPYEQYF.

The V call is TRBV11-2, the J call TRBJ2-7; 9 bases agree with TRBD2. Trimming took 0 bases from V and 5 from J; bases not matched to a gene: 5. The germline gives CDR1 SGHAT, CDR2 FQNNGV. The CDR3 is 15 residues long. The CDR3 protein is CASSLDLLAGHEQYF. The CDR3 nucleotides are TGTGCCAGCAGCTTAGATCTCCTAGCGGGACACGAGCAGTACTTC.

This clonotype appeared a few times. The rearrangement joins TRBV27 to TRBJ2-7; D is perhaps TRBD1 or TRBD2 (6 bases each). The CDR3 length is 12 residues. From germline, CDR1 is MNHEY and CDR2 SMNVEV (reference sequence). Trimming stripped 7 bases from V and 6 bases from J, with 13 bases between. The CDR3 region is CASKGGWSEQYF. Written as DNA, the CDR3 is TGTGCCAGCAAAGGGGGGTGGAGCGAGCAGTACTTC.

The J gene is TRBJ1-5, the V gene TRBV7-9, with TRBD1 as a possible D gene (5 bases). The CDR3 runs 13 residues. The V and J ends lost 5 bases and 3 bases respectively, with 8 bases between them. The germline V gene has CDR1 SEHNR and CDR2 FQNEAQ (reference sequence). In DNA, the CDR3 is TGTGCCAGCAGCAAGGGACCCAATCAGCCCCAGCATTTT. It codes for CASSKGPNQPQHF. Based on the CDR3 plus reference TRBV7-9 and TRBJ1-5, the full variable domain is DTGVSQNPRHKITKRGQNVTFRCDPISEHNRLYWYRQTLGQGPEFLTYFQNEAQLEKSRLLSDRFSAERPKGSFSTLEIQRTEQGDSAMYLCASSKGPNQPQHFGDGTRLSIL.

This chain joins TRBV12-3 or TRBV12-4 and TRBJ2-5; 7 positions agree with TRBD2. The CDR3 loop spans 18 amino acids. J lost 5 bases, V lost 0 bases, and 15 bases had no gene match. CDR3 nucleotides: TGTGCCAGCAGTTTAGCGAAACAGGCCTATCCCGGGAGGGAGACCCAGTACTTC. Protein: CASSLAKQAYPGRETQYF.

The rearrangement joins TRBV5-1 to TRBJ2-5, with D unresolved. The CDR3 sequence is 17 residues long. Germline CDR1 reads SGHRS; CDR2 reads YFSETQ. V shed 4 bases and J shed 9 bases, with 28 bases lying between them. In DNA, the CDR3 is TGCGCCAGCAGCCTTGGGCACCCGGGCCCCCACCCACGGTCCCAGTACTTC. Amino acids: CASSLGHPGPHPRSQYF.

The chain is built from TRBV20-1 and TRBJ2-5; D unresolved. The CDR3 is 10 residues long. Germline CDR1 reads DFQATT; CDR2 reads SNEGSKA (reference sequence). V was shortened by 3 bases and J by 5 bases, with 4 bases between the two germline ends. The CDR3 DNA follows: TGCAGTGCTAGCGGCGAGACCCAGTACTTC. Translating it yields CSASGETQYF.

The V and J genes are TRBV10-3 and TRBJ2-3; D is undetermined. Looked up from germline, CDR1 is ENHRY and CDR2 is SYGVKD. This CDR3 contains 14 residues. Trimming left V 6 bases short and J 4 bases short, with 14 bases between. This CDR3 is CAIREQGYSDTQYF. The CDR3 nucleotides are TGTGCCATCAGGGAACAAGGGTATTCAGATACGCAGTATTTT.

The chain joins TRBV7-8 to TRBJ1-4, with 9 bases matching TRBD1. Trimming at V came to 5 bases and at J to 2 bases, leaving 9 bases not matched to a gene. The CDR3 runs 17 residues. Germline assignment: CDR1 SGHVS and CDR2 FQNEAQ. The chain's CDR3 is CASSKWTGVHTNEKLFF. The CDR3 DNA reads as TGTGCCAGCAGCAAATGGACAGGGGTTCATACTAATGAAAAACTGTTTTTT.

A note on this clonotype: At one end, the junction sequence differs from germline, possibly due to a read error. The chain is built from TRBV7-2 and TRBJ2-7, with TRBD2 matching 7 bases. CDR3 size: 15 residues. Germline V gene data show CDR1 as SGHTA and CDR2 as FQGNSA. The CDR3: CASSLVAGAGYEQNF. The CDR3 coding sequence is TGTGCCAGCAGCTTAGTCGCGGGAGCTGGGTACGAGCAGAACTTC.

The genes are TRBV12-3 or TRBV12-4 and TRBJ2-3; no definite D call. V lost 6 bases to trimming and J lost 3 bases, with 13 bases between them. This CDR3 spans 14 amino acids. The CDR3: CASSGTIRTDTQYF. The CDR3 DNA reads TGTGCCAGCAGCGGAACAATAAGGACAGATACGCAGTATTTT.

This clonotype was counted only a few times. The V and J genes are TRBV2 and TRBJ1-1; D unclear. Deletions cut 4 bases from V and 8 bases from J, with 14 bases between. This CDR3 has 13 amino acids. Germline lookup yields CDR1 SNHLY and CDR2 FYNNEI. Written as DNA, the CDR3 is TGTGCCAGCAGTGTAGATTGGACGGGGGAAGCTTTCTTT. Amino acid sequence: CASSVDWTGEAFF.

This clonotype was found a few times. The J gene is TRBJ2-7, the V gene TRBV7-2; 8 nucleotides line up with TRBD1. CDR1 is SGHTA and CDR2 is FQGNSA in the germline V gene. J lost 5 bases, V lost 5 bases, and 5 bases had no gene match. CDR3 length: 13 residues. CDR3 in amino acids: CASSPDRVHEQYF. CDR3 nucleotide sequence: TGTGCCAGCAGCCCGGACAGGGTCCACGAGCAGTACTTC.

This clonotype has just a few counts. The chain joins TRBV15 to TRBJ2-2; D gene uncertain. Trimming took 3 bases from V and 5 from J, leaving 22 bases between them. CDR3 length: 18 amino acids. Germline values: CDR1 LNHNV, CDR2 YYDKDF (reference sequence). The CDR3 nucleotides read TGTGCCACCAGCAGCCTTGGATGGCAGGAAAAAGCTACCGGGGAGCTGTTTTTT. Its protein is CATSSLGWQEKATGELFF. Supplemented by reference TRBV15 and TRBJ2-2, the full variable domain reads DAMVIQNPRYQVTQFGKPVTLSCSQTLNHNVMYWYQQKSSQAPKLLFHYYDKDFNNEADTPDNFQSRRPNTSFCFLDIRSPGLGDTAMYLCATSSLGWQEKATGELFFGEGSRLTVL.

This clonotype was seen more than once but under ten times. V gene TRBV6-1 combines with J gene TRBJ2-7; 9 bases fit TRBD2. The CDR3 has 15 residues. Germline CDR1 and CDR2: MNHNS and SASEGT. With 6 bases clipped from V and 3 bases from J, the junction kept 9 bases outside the gene matches. DNA of the CDR3: TGTGCCAGCAGGTCGGCTAGCGGGGCCCTCTACGAGCAGTACTTC. Protein sequence: CASRSASGALYEQYF.

In its sample, this clonotype was seen a few times. The V gene is TRBV10-3, the J gene TRBJ2-3; 7 nucleotides line up with TRBD1. Per germline, CDR1 ENHRY and CDR2 SYGVKD. This CDR3 has 18 amino acids. The V segment lost 6 bases and the J segment 2 bases; nucleotides outside the gene matches: 17. For the CDR3, the DNA is TGTGCCATCAGCCAATACCAACAAACAGGGGTGGTCACAGATACGCAGTATTTT. This codes for CAISQYQQTGVVTDTQYF.

This clonotype was counted only a few times. The chain recombines TRBV7-8 with TRBJ2-3; no reliable D call. V dropped 5 bases and J dropped 4 bases, with 13 bases sitting between them. The CDR3 runs to 14 residues. Germline V gene sequence: CDR1 SGHVS, CDR2 FQNEAQ. The CDR3 region has the DNA TGTGCCAGCAGCCGCAACGTCGGACCAGATACGCAGTATTTT. Protein product: CASSRNVGPDTQYF.

This clonotype was observed a few times. The rearrangement links TRBV7-2 to TRBJ2-7; TRBD2 aligns across 9 bases. The CDR3 runs 14 residues. Germline V gives CDR1 SGHTA, CDR2 FQGNSA. Germline trimming cut 0 bases from V and 7 bases from J; bases unmatched to any gene: 4. Here the CDR3 reads CASSLAAGGGEQYF. The CDR3 DNA reads TGTGCCAGCAGCTTAGCTGCGGGAGGGGGGGAGCAGTACTTC.

This chain uses TRBV7-8 with TRBJ2-5; 9 nucleotides line up with TRBD2. CDR3 size: 17 residues. The V gene's germline CDR1 is SGHVS and CDR2 FQNEAQ. Losses at the gene ends were 1 base for V and 5 bases for J; bases not matched to a gene: 11. CDR3 sequence (DNA): TGTGCCAGCAGCTTAGGCTATGGCGGGGGGGCCTGGGAGACCCAGTACTTC. It encodes CASSLGYGGGAWETQYF.

This clonotype was seen only a few times. The chain links TRBV30 to TRBJ1-1, with D perhaps matching TRBD1 (5 bases). Looked up from germline, CDR1 is GTSNPN and CDR2 is SVGIG (reference sequence). The CDR3 runs 13 residues. Trimming cost V 1 base and J 6 bases, with 12 bases left between them. The CDR3: CAWSAGFVAEAFF. In DNA, the CDR3 is TGTGCCTGGAGTGCAGGGTTCGTGGCTGAAGCTTTCTTT.